This TCR beta chain was profiled in a study of blood T cell repertoires in COVID-19. Profiled with immunoSEQ multiplex PCR; TCRdb holds only in-frame clones, not every one. Of about 220,000 clones listed, 82% are singletons. This clonotype was obtained from a woman aged 55 to 70 who had recovered from COVID-19. Input material: PBMCs or T cells enriched from blood (not recorded which).

The CDR3 coding sequence is TGTGCCAGCAGCATGAACAGGGGGAACCAAGAGACCCAGTACTTC. Its translation: CASSMNRGNQETQYF. The chain carries TRBV11-2 and TRBJ2-5; 8 bases are shared with TRBD1. V was pared by 5 bases and J by 0 bases, with 5 bases of the junction left unmatched. Germline CDR1 is SGHAT and CDR2 is FQNNGV. The CDR3 spans 15 residues.